This entry lists 13 T cell receptor beta chains sequenced from one sample in a study of cytomegalovirus exposure and HLA in healthy donors. Sequencing used immunoSEQ multiplex PCR; TCRdb keeps in-frame clones, though not all of them. The sample includes some 150,000 clones, more than 75% of them seen just once. The material sequenced was PBMCs. The source of these receptors is a man between 18 and 29 years old in good health and CMV-seronegative.

The CDR3 sequence is CASSARVPGRTGASGEQYV. The CDR3 DNA follows: TGTGCCAGCAGTGCACGAGTCCCCGGAAGGACAGGGGCTTCTGGGGAGCAGTACGTC. V gene TRBV6-1 combines with J gene TRBJ2-7, with TRBD1 matching 9 bases. CDR1 MNHNS and CDR2 SASEGT come from the germline V gene. Trimming at V came to 4 bases and at J to 7 bases, leaving 23 bases not matched to a gene. CDR3 length equals 19 residues.

This chain links TRBV5-4 with TRBJ1-6; perhaps TRBD1 as D (5 bases). Trimming took off 4 bases at V and 0 bases at J, with 11 bases between the two ends. The CDR3 spans 16 residues. Germline V gene lookup returns CDR1 SGHNT and CDR2 YYREEE (reference sequence). DNA for the CDR3: TGTGCCAGCAGCGGCACCGACAGCTCCTATAATTCACCCCTCCACTTT. This encodes CASSGTDSSYNSPLHF.

This clone was seen just once. V usage is TRBV4-3 and J usage is TRBJ2-1; no definite D call. There are 14 residues in the CDR3. Germline CDR1 reads LGHNA; CDR2 reads YSLEER. Trimming shortened V by 1 base and J by 6 bases, and 10 bases separated the two germline ends. The CDR3 region is CASSQGLPVNEQFF. Here the CDR3 DNA reads TGCGCCAGCAGCCAAGGACTCCCCGTCAATGAGCAGTTCTTC.

The gene calls are TRBV6-5 and TRBJ2-3, with 10 bases matching TRBD1. V lost 8 bases and J lost 2; bases outside the gene matches: 4. Germline assignment: CDR1 MNHEY and CDR2 SVGAGI. The CDR3 runs to 14 residues. The CDR3 loop is CASWDRGITDTQYF. Here the CDR3 DNA reads TGTGCCAGCTGGGACAGGGGAATCACAGATACGCAGTATTTT.

This chain joins TRBV19 and TRBJ2-1; 14 bases are a match to TRBD2. CDR3 length: 15 residues. V trimming: 7 bases; J trimming: 6 bases; junction bases outside the gene matches: 5. Germline assignment: CDR1 LNHDA and CDR2 SQIVND (reference sequence). The CDR3 DNA reads TGTGCCAGTAAGGAGACTAGCGGGGGGGTCAATGAGCAGTTCTTC. It is translated as CASKETSGGVNEQFF.

The gene calls are TRBV5-1 and TRBJ2-4; D may be TRBD2 (6 bases). Between the trimmed V and J ends, which lost 0 bases and 3 bases, there was a span of 13 bases. CDR1 and CDR2 (germline): SGHRS, YFSETQ. CDR3 length: 16 residues. The chain's CDR3 is CASSLASGVGKNIQYF. The CDR3 DNA follows: TGCGCCAGCAGCTTGGCCTCGGGAGTTGGCAAAAACATTCAGTACTTC.

This clone has a single count. The chain links TRBV6-1 to TRBJ2-3, with D possibly matching TRBD2 (6 bases). Germline V lookup: CDR1 MNHNS, CDR2 SASEGT. V was pared by 8 bases and J by 3 bases, with 12 bases between. The CDR3 runs 13 residues. This chain's CDR3 is CASRGIGTDTQYF. Written as DNA, the CDR3 is TGTGCCAGCCGGGGGATTGGGACAGATACGCAGTATTTT.

The rearrangement joins TRBV10-2 to TRBJ1-2; D is unresolved. This CDR3 comprises 14 residues. Trimming took 7 bases from V and 0 from J, leaving 12 bases between them. In germline, CDR1 is WSHSY, CDR2 SAAADI. CDR3 nucleotide sequence: TGCGCCAGCAAAGCCAGGCAAGCTAACTATGGCTACACCTTC. This sequence encodes CASKARQANYGYTF.

The V and J genes are TRBV7-9 and TRBJ2-1; TRBD2 matches at 8 bases. CDR1 is SEHNR, CDR2 FQNEAQ, per germline (reference sequence). V dropped 6 bases and J dropped 9; count of bases not matched to a gene: 13. The CDR3 spans 15 residues. The CDR3, as DNA: TGTGCCAGCAGGATACTTACCGGGGGGGTAGGTGAGCAGTTCTTC. This codes for CASRILTGGVGEQFF.

This clone was observed once. CDR3 sequence reads: CASSYRGQPEAFF. The CDR3 DNA reads TGTGCCAGCAGCTACAGAGGACAGCCTGAAGCTTTCTTT. V gene TRBV11-2 combines with J gene TRBJ1-1, with a tentative D call TRBD1 (6 bases). This CDR3 region has 13 residues. Germline values: CDR1 SGHAT, CDR2 FQNNGV. V lost 4 bases and J 6 bases, leaving 12 bases between the germline ends.

V is TRBV19 and J is TRBJ2-7; D is ambiguous. Trimming took off 5 bases at V and 0 bases at J, with 8 bases between the two ends. This CDR3 region has 13 residues. Germline assignment: CDR1 LNHDA and CDR2 SQIVND (reference sequence). CDR3 amino acids: CASSVTSSYEQYF. DNA of the CDR3: TGTGCCAGTAGTGTGACATCCTCCTACGAGCAGTACTTC. The whole variable domain, remainder taken from reference TRBV19 and TRBJ2-7, is DGGITQSPKYLFRKEGQNVTLSCEQNLNHDAMYWYRQDPGQGLRLIYYSQIVNDFQKGDIAEGYSVSREKKESFPLTVTSAQKNPTAFYLCASSVTSSYEQYFGPGTRLTVT.

The chain combines TRBV11-2 with TRBJ2-1, with 7 bases identical to TRBD2. This CDR3 spans 16 amino acids. V shed 5 bases and J 6 bases; nucleotides not matched to a gene: 13. Per the germline V gene, CDR1 is SGHAT and CDR2 is FQNNGV. The CDR3 here is CASSHPQAQRGNEQFF. For the CDR3, the DNA is TGTGCCAGCAGCCACCCCCAAGCCCAGCGGGGCAATGAGCAGTTCTTC.

This clone turned up a few times. The rearrangement uses TRBV13 and TRBJ2-7; D remains ambiguous. This CDR3 has 14 amino acids. From germline, CDR1 is PRHDT and CDR2 FYEKMQ (reference sequence). Trimming left V 3 bases short and J 2 bases short, with 11 bases between. The CDR3 spells CASSFGQSTYEQYF. The CDR3 region has the DNA TGTGCCAGCAGCTTTGGGCAGTCAACCTACGAGCAGTACTTC.